This T cell receptor beta chain was sequenced in a study of CD8+CD57+ T cells in acquired aplastic anemia. Sequencing involved patients with CD8+CD57+ cell expansion previously shown by flow cytometry. For CDR3 and TCR beta VDJ profiling, genomic DNA was the template used. Using its own MiXCR run on the reads, TCRdb lists one record per CDR3 protein. The table shows around 200,000 distinct CDR3 sequences, with about 62% occurring only once. This CDR3 comprises 14 residues. Germline assignment: CDR1 MGHDK and CDR2 SYGVNS. Trimming removed 6 bases from V and 1 base from J, with 12 bases in between. The TCR originated in a human donor with aplastic anemia. The chain employs TRBV25-1 and TRBJ1-1; no clear D. The sequenced sample consisted of sorted CD4+, CD8+, or CD8+CD57+ T cells (not recorded which) from PBMCs. The CDR3, as DNA: TGTGCCAGCAGCTTAGAGCCCGGGAACACTGAAGCTTTCTTT. Translation: CASSLEPGNTEAFF.